These 31 T cell receptor beta chains originate from one sample sequenced in a study of blood T cell repertoires in COVID-19. Measured with immunoSEQ multiplex PCR; TCRdb has only the in-frame clones, and not every one. The data hold tens of thousands of clones, with under 85% observed a single time. Sequencing used peripheral blood. These receptors were taken from a man in his fifties or sixties with COVID-19, enrolled during active disease.

This clone was detected only once. The V and J genes are TRBV23-1 and TRBJ2-7; 9 bases are shared with TRBD1. TRBV23-1 qualifies as an ORF whose function is uncertain. J lost 1 base, V lost 2 bases, and 9 bases had no gene match. The CDR3 consists of 17 residues. The CDR3 protein is CASSQTGTGWLSYEQYF. CDR3 nucleotide sequence: TGCGCCAGCAGTCAAACCGGGACAGGGTGGCTTTCCTACGAGCAGTACTTC.

This clone was counted between two and nine times. Here the CDR3 reads CASSVGALNQPQHF. CDR3 coding DNA: TGCGCCAGCAGCGTAGGGGCGCTCAATCAGCCCCAGCATTTT. V usage is TRBV5-1 and J usage is TRBJ1-5; D might be TRBD1 (5 bases). The germline V gene has CDR1 SGHRS and CDR2 YFSETQ. CDR3 length: 14 amino acids. Between the trimmed V and J ends, which lost 4 bases and 3 bases, there was a span of 11 bases.

V gene TRBV6-5 combines with J gene TRBJ2-1; D might be TRBD1 (5 bases). V dropped 5 bases and J dropped 5 bases, with 10 bases sitting between them. The CDR3 length is 13 residues. Looked up from germline, CDR1 is MNHEY and CDR2 is SVGAGI. In nucleotides, the CDR3 is TGTGCCAGCAGTCGCTTAGGGGACAATGAGCAGTTCTTC. This gives the protein CASSRLGDNEQFF.

The gene calls are TRBV5-1 and TRBJ1-5; 8 bases fit TRBD1. The CDR3 is 21 amino acids. The V segment lost 0 bases and the J segment 0 bases; nucleotides outside the gene matches: 17. Germline values: CDR1 SGHRS, CDR2 YFSETQ. The CDR3 loop reads CASSLVDRAVPQLYSNQPQHF. In DNA form, the CDR3 reads TGCGCCAGCAGCTTGGTGGACAGGGCTGTACCTCAACTTTATAGCAATCAGCCCCAGCATTTT.

The rearrangement uses TRBV5-1 and TRBJ2-3, with 8 bases fitting TRBD2. The CDR3 has 17 residues. Germline CDR1 is SGHRS and CDR2 is YFSETQ. Germline trimming cut 4 bases from V and 3 bases from J; bases unmatched to any gene: 13. CDR3 loop: CASSLDPRGGGTDTQYF. CDR3 bases: TGCGCCAGCAGCCTAGACCCACGGGGGGGCGGGACAGATACGCAGTATTTT.

The rearrangement uses TRBV7-9 and TRBJ1-1; no definite D call. Trimming pared 2 bases from V and 7 bases from J, leaving 14 bases between. The length of the CDR3 is 14 residues. In germline, CDR1 is SEHNR, CDR2 FQNEAQ (reference sequence). The CDR3 DNA reads TGTGCCAGCAGCTTAAGCAGGATCGGCGATGAAGCTTTCTTT. This encodes CASSLSRIGDEAFF.

V is TRBV13 and J is TRBJ2-1, with D possibly TRBD2 on 7 matching bases. The CDR3 totals 14 residues. Germline-derived CDR1 and CDR2 are PRHDT and FYEKMQ (reference sequence). The ends were cut back, 5 bases at V and 7 bases at J, with 15 bases in the middle. The CDR3 is CASSTTGRGNEQFF. In nucleotides, the CDR3 is TGTGCCAGCAGCACAACAGGGAGGGGGAATGAGCAGTTCTTC.

The rearrangement joins TRBV7-9 to TRBJ2-5, with 8 bases that match TRBD1. V lost 1 base, J lost 0 bases, and 1 base stayed unmatched. CDR1 and CDR2 from the germline V gene are SEHNR and FQNEAQ (reference sequence). There are 15 residues in the CDR3. This CDR3 is CASSLGDRYQETQYF. The CDR3 coding sequence is TGTGCCAGCAGCTTAGGGGACAGGTACCAAGAGACCCAGTACTTC. The whole variable domain, remainder taken from reference TRBV7-9 and TRBJ2-5, is DTGVSQNPRHKITKRGQNVTFRCDPISEHNRLYWYRQTLGQGPEFLTYFQNEAQLEKSRLLSDRFSAERPKGSFSTLEIQRTEQGDSAMYLCASSLGDRYQETQYFGPGTRLLVL.

This chain uses TRBV19 with TRBJ2-5; 9 positions agree with TRBD1. The J segment lost 4 bases and the V segment lost 6 bases, leaving 9 bases of the junction unmatched. This CDR3 region has 15 residues. Germline V CDR1 and CDR2: LNHDA, SQIVND (reference sequence). The CDR3 bases are TGTGCCAGTAGAGATCAAACAGGGGGCGTAGAGACCCAGTACTTC. Protein: CASRDQTGGVETQYF.

In DNA form, the CDR3 reads TGTGCCAGCAGTGAAACTAGCGGGGGCCAAGAGACCCAGTACTTC. Translation: CASSETSGGQETQYF. V and J are TRBV6-1 and TRBJ2-5; 11 nucleotides line up with TRBD2. After removal of 2 bases from V and 1 base from J, the junction contained 0 bases not matched to a gene. The length of the CDR3 is 15 residues. The germline V gene has CDR1 MNHNS and CDR2 SASEGT.

The chain joins TRBV25-1 to TRBJ2-2; D may be TRBD2 (6 bases). CDR3 length: 16 amino acids. CDR1 MGHDK and CDR2 SYGVNS come from the germline V gene. The V gene lost 5 bases and the J gene lost 10 bases, with 23 bases spanning the gap. CDR3 sequence: CASSLAGGPRGEELFF. The CDR3, as DNA: TGTGCCAGCAGTCTCGCCGGGGGACCCCGGGGAGAGGAGCTGTTTTTT.

The chain recombines TRBV6-6 with TRBJ1-3, with unresolved D. V was pared by 2 bases and J by 6 bases, with 8 bases between. Germline values: CDR1 MNHNY, CDR2 SVGAGI (reference sequence). This CDR3 has 13 amino acids. The chain's CDR3 is CASSYPGLNTIYF. The DNA of the CDR3 is TGTGCCAGCAGTTACCCGGGTTTAAACACCATATATTTT.

This clone turned up a few times. The gene calls are TRBV7-3 and TRBJ2-1, with no clear D. V dropped 5 bases and J dropped 7 bases, with 21 bases sitting between them. CDR3 length: 16 residues. In germline, CDR1 is SGHTA, CDR2 FQGTGA. DNA of the CDR3: TGTGCCAGCAGCCGAGCTCCCCACCCAAGAATTAATGAGCAGTTCTTC. Its protein is CASSRAPHPRINEQFF.

The chain carries TRBV5-1 and TRBJ2-2; possible D gene TRBD1, 5 bases. V shed 4 bases and J shed 0 bases, with 10 bases lying between them. Germline V gene data show CDR1 as SGHRS and CDR2 as YFSETQ. This CDR3 region has 15 residues. The CDR3 DNA is TGCGCCAGCAGCCTGGCCAGGGCGAACACCGGGGAGCTGTTTTTT. This codes for CASSLARANTGELFF. The variable domain in full, with the rest retrieved from reference TRBV5-1 and TRBJ2-2, is KAGVTQTPRYLIKTRGQQVTLSCSPISGHRSVSWYQQTPGQGLQFLFEYFSETQRNKGNFPGRFSGRQFSNSRSEMNVSTLELGDSALYLCASSLARANTGELFFGEGSRLTVL.

This clone was counted only a few times. The chain uses TRBV19 and TRBJ1-6; the D gene is possibly TRBD1 (5 bases). This CDR3 has 15 amino acids. Per germline, CDR1 LNHDA and CDR2 SQIVND (reference sequence). V lost 4 bases, J lost 7 bases, and 14 bases lay in between. The CDR3 nucleotides are TGTGCCAGTAGTACCCACGGGGGGGGAAATTCACCCCTCCACTTT. This encodes CASSTHGGGNSPLHF.

The J gene is TRBJ1-5, the V gene TRBV2, with a tentative D call TRBD1 (6 bases). From germline, CDR1 is SNHLY and CDR2 FYNNEI. The CDR3 totals 13 residues. Trimming shortened V by 7 bases and J by 0 bases, and 7 bases separated the two germline ends. The CDR3 DNA reads TGTGCCAGCATGGACAGTAGCAATCAGCCCCAGCATTTT. It specifies CASMDSSNQPQHF. Using reference TRBV2 and TRBJ1-5 for the parts outside the CDR3, the full variable domain is EPEVTQTPSHQVTQMGQEVILRCVPISNHLYFYWYRQILGQKVEFLVSFYNNEISEKSEIFDDQFSVERPDGSNFTLKIRSTKLEDSAMYFCASMDSSNQPQHFGDGTRLSIL.

The chain combines TRBV7-9 with TRBJ2-1; 12 positions match TRBD2. V trimming: 5 bases; J trimming: 5 bases; junction bases outside the gene matches: 13. Germline V gives CDR1 SEHNR, CDR2 FQNEAQ (reference sequence). The CDR3 runs to 18 residues. CDR3 DNA sequence: TGTGCCAGCAGCCCCGGGACTAGCGGGCCCGCGCCCAACAATGAGCAGTTCTTC. The encoded protein is CASSPGTSGPAPNNEQFF.

The V and J genes are TRBV30 and TRBJ1-1, with no clear D. The CDR3 contains 16 residues. V was trimmed by 5 bases and J by 6 bases, leaving 25 bases between them. Looked up from germline, CDR1 is GTSNPN and CDR2 is SVGIG (reference sequence). The CDR3 sequence is CAWDVSRVRPLAEAFF. The DNA of the CDR3 is TGTGCCTGGGATGTTTCCCGGGTCCGTCCTCTCGCTGAAGCTTTCTTT.

There are a few counts of this clone. The chain is built from TRBV10-3 and TRBJ1-1; 7 bases agree with TRBD1. With 6 bases clipped from V and 8 bases from J, the junction kept 9 bases outside the gene matches. CDR1 ENHRY and CDR2 SYGVKD come from the germline V gene. This CDR3 contains 13 residues. The CDR3 nucleotides read TGTGCCATCAGCCGGAAGGGGACAGAAGAAGCTTTCTTT. It is translated as CAISRKGTEEAFF.

This clone was recorded only once. The V call is TRBV7-9, the J call TRBJ2-3; 8 bases map to TRBD2. The CDR3 consists of 14 residues. Germline CDR1 reads SEHNR; CDR2 reads FQNEAQ (reference sequence). V shed 6 bases and J 5 bases; nucleotides not matched to a gene: 7. CDR3 region: CASRPSGGKDTQYF. As DNA, the CDR3 is TGTGCCAGCAGGCCAAGCGGGGGAAAAGATACGCAGTATTTT. Filled out from reference TRBV7-9 and TRBJ2-3, the complete variable domain reads DTGVSQNPRHKITKRGQNVTFRCDPISEHNRLYWYRQTLGQGPEFLTYFQNEAQLEKSRLLSDRFSAERPKGSFSTLEIQRTEQGDSAMYLCASRPSGGKDTQYFGPGTRLTVL.

Regarding this clone: Other DNA sequences in this sample translate to the same CDR3. The V and J genes are TRBV5-1 and TRBJ1-4; TRBD1 matches at 7 bases. The CDR3 contains 14 residues. With V trimmed by 0 bases and J by 8 bases, 4 bases remained unmatched. Germline CDR1 and CDR2: SGHRS and YFSETQ. DNA of the CDR3: TGCGCCAGCAGCTTGGGACAGGGTAGGGAAAAACTGTTTTTT. Amino acids: CASSLGQGREKLFF.

The chain recombines TRBV4-1 with TRBJ1-5; 7 nucleotides match TRBD1. This CDR3 comprises 14 residues. J lost 2 bases, V lost 4 bases, and 2 bases had no gene match. Germline lookup yields CDR1 MGHRA and CDR2 YSYEKL. The CDR3 region has the DNA TGCGCCAGCAGCCGAGACAGGGGCAATCAGCCCCAGCATTTT. This codes for CASSRDRGNQPQHF.

This chain joins TRBV12-3 or TRBV12-4 and TRBJ1-5; D remains unclear. The V end was cut by 4 bases, the J end by 4 bases, with 8 bases between. The CDR3 has 13 amino acids. The CDR3 sequence: CASSSSANQPQHF. CDR3 bases: TGTGCCAGCAGTTCAAGCGCAAATCAGCCCCAGCATTTT.

V usage is TRBV5-6 and J usage is TRBJ1-6; the D gene is possibly TRBD1 (5 bases). Trimming stripped 0 bases from V and 5 bases from J, with 12 bases between. CDR1 and CDR2 from the germline V gene are SGHDT and YYEEEE. The CDR3 has 16 amino acids. The CDR3 DNA follows: TGTGCCAGCAGCTTGGACAGGAGACCCCATAATTCACCCCTCCACTTT. This gives the protein CASSLDRRPHNSPLHF.

This clone was seen once. V and J are TRBV28 and TRBJ2-7, with D possibly being TRBD2 (5 bases). The CDR3 is 14 amino acids. The V gene's germline CDR1 is MDHEN and CDR2 SYDVKM. V shed 6 bases and J shed 0 bases, with 12 bases lying between them. CDR3 amino acids: CASSTRTVSYEQYF. CDR3 nucleotides: TGTGCCAGCAGCACGAGGACTGTCTCCTACGAGCAGTACTTC.

The V and J genes are TRBV6-5 and TRBJ2-7, with D perhaps matching TRBD2 (5 bases). From germline, CDR1 is MNHEY and CDR2 SVGAGI. V lost 0 bases and J 4 bases, leaving 13 bases between the germline ends. The CDR3 has 15 residues. In DNA, the CDR3 is TGTGCCAGCAGTTACTCGATTGTCCCGGGGTACGAGCAGTACTTC. Amino acid sequence: CASSYSIVPGYEQYF.

The CDR3 DNA reads as TGCAGCGCAATGGGACAGGGGGACACTGAAGCTTTCTTT. Amino acid sequence: CSAMGQGDTEAFF. V gene TRBV29-1 combines with J gene TRBJ1-1; 11 bases line up with TRBD1. The CDR3 totals 13 residues. Germline CDR1 SQVTM, CDR2 ANQGSEA. Trimming at V came to 7 bases and at J to 3 bases, leaving 4 bases not matched to a gene.

The CDR3 nucleotides read TGTGCCAGCAGCGTTCAGGGGGACTATGGCTACACCTTC. Translation gives CASSVQGDYGYTF. The chain employs TRBV9 and TRBJ1-2, with TRBD1 identical over 7 bases. The CDR3 sequence is 13 residues long. The trim removed 2 bases at V and 3 bases at J, leaving 1 base unmatched. Germline CDR1 reads SGDLS; CDR2 reads YYNGEE.

The chain employs TRBV6-6 and TRBJ1-5; perhaps TRBD1 as D (6 bases). Germline V gene sequence: CDR1 MNHNY, CDR2 SVGAGI (reference sequence). V lost 7 bases to trimming and J lost 4 bases, with 17 bases between them. The CDR3 sequence is 15 residues long. CDR3 amino acids: CASTDTWDTNQPQHF. CDR3 coding DNA: TGTGCCAGCACTGACACATGGGACACAAATCAGCCCCAGCATTTT.

This chain joins TRBV5-4 and TRBJ2-7; TRBD2 agrees at 10 bases. The CDR3 contains 15 residues. V gave up 0 bases and J gave up 7 bases; unmatched junction bases: 7. The V gene's germline CDR1 is SGHNT and CDR2 YYREEE (reference sequence). The DNA of the CDR3 is TGTGCCAGCAGCTTGGGACTAGCGGGTGTCTTGGAGCAGTACTTC. Protein product: CASSLGLAGVLEQYF.

The chain is built from TRBV7-2 and TRBJ2-3, with TRBD1 identical over 9 bases. V shed 1 base, J shed 4 bases, and the junction held 0 bases outside the gene matches. Germline CDR1 SGHTA, CDR2 FQGNSA. The CDR3 sequence is 14 residues long. In nucleotides, the CDR3 is TGTGCCAGCAGCTTAGGACAGGGGGCAGATACGCAGTATTTT. Protein: CASSLGQGADTQYF.